This TCR beta chain was recorded in a study of cytomegalovirus exposure and HLA in healthy donors. Points on this clone: Its antigen is unidentified.

General observations from the study: Later, an analysis showed that TCR beta chains associated with HLA were more clonally expanded than others that were equally common. As a later analysis showed, several of the most significant clusters appeared to be linked to common viral pathogens.

A multiplex PCR was run with 60 Vbeta primers and 13 Jbeta primers. Method: immunoSEQ multiplex PCR; TCRdb's copy keeps in-frame clones and lacks some. The repertoire holds about 220,000 clones, with over 80% as singletons. The clonotype originates from a boy aged 2 to 10 in good health and CMV-seronegative. Sequencing used PBMCs.

CDR3 region: CASSTRDSLNYGYTF. In DNA, the CDR3 is TGTGCCAGTAGCACCCGGGACAGCCTTAACTATGGCTACACCTTC. The chain recombines TRBV19 with TRBJ1-2; the match to TRBD1 covers 7 bases. The CDR3 length is 15 residues. Germline V gene lookup returns CDR1 LNHDA and CDR2 SQIVND (reference sequence). With V trimmed by 6 bases and J by 1 base, 8 bases remained unmatched.